Listed below are T cell receptor beta chains from one sample, sequenced in a study of radiotherapy plus CTLA-4 blockade in lung cancer. This table comes from immunoSEQ multiplex PCR, and its TCRdb copy is limited to in-frame clones, with some not included. The data contain 70,000 to 95,000 clones, about four fifths of them seen just once; the ten biggest clones take up more than 14%. Source: peripheral blood, taken from a patient treated with radiotherapy plus ipilimumab. All receptors derive from a human donor with non-small cell lung cancer that progressed on radiotherapy plus ipilimumab. The CDR3 runs from the conserved cysteine through the conserved F or W. The order of the fields is D gene, clone size, V gene, J gene, CDR3 length, CDR3 DNA, CDR3 protein. D genes are given only for firm matches. Size is stated for part of the rows, as once, few or many counts, or as a class when the clone is expanded.

TRBD2	-	TRBV10-3	TRBJ2-5	14	TGTGCCATCAGTGATGCGGGAGGGATGGAGACCCAGTACTTC	CAISDAGGMETQYF
-	-	TRBV6-5	TRBJ2-1	14	TGTGCCAGCAGTCCCCGGACTGCAGACAATGAGCAGTTCTTC	CASSPRTADNEQFF
-	few	TRBV6-5	TRBJ1-1	15	TGTGCCAGCAGTTACCAGGGGACCGCGAACACTGAAGCTTTCTTT	CASSYQGTANTEAFF
-	-	TRBV5-8	TRBJ1-2	14	TGTGCCAGCAGCTTGGCAGGTCCTAACTATGGCTACACCTTC	CASSLAGPNYGYTF
-	-	TRBV5-1	TRBJ1-1	13	TGCGCCAGCAGCCGTGGTCAAGGAGAGGGAGCTTTCTTT	CASSRGQGEGAFF
TRBD1	-	TRBV2	TRBJ1-1	18	TGTGCCAGCACCCAGTCCCGGGACAGGAAACCGAAGAACACTGAAGCTTTCTTT	CASTQSRDRKPKNTEAFF
TRBD2	-	TRBV6-1	TRBJ2-1	13	TGTGCCACCGGACTAGCGGTTTACAATGAGCAGTTCTTC	CATGLAVYNEQFF
TRBD2	once	TRBV5-1	TRBJ2-2	16	TGCGCCAGCAGCCTGGGACTAGCGGGGTTCACCGGGGAGCTGTTTTTT	CASSLGLAGFTGELFF
-	-	TRBV5-1	TRBJ2-2	15	TGCGCCAGCAGTCTCCCCGCAGGGGAGGCCGGGGAGCTGTTTTTT	CASSLPAGEAGELFF
TRBD1	-	TRBV25-1	TRBJ2-5	14	TGTGCCAGCAGTAAAACAGGGGGACAAGAGACCCAGTACTTC	CASSKTGGQETQYF
-	-	TRBV19	TRBJ2-2	14	TGTGCCAGCCTACTAGCCCCGAACACCGGGGAGCTGTTTTTT	CASLLAPNTGELFF
TRBD2	-	TRBV18	TRBJ2-2	15	TGTGCCAGCTCACGACTAGCGGCGAACACCGGGGAGCTGTTTTTT	CASSRLAANTGELFF
-	-	TRBV9	TRBJ2-3	15	TGTGCCAGCAGCGACGCGCCAAGAAGTGAAGATACGCAGTATTTT	CASSDAPRSEDTQYF
TRBD2	-	TRBV19	TRBJ2-3	16	TGTGCCAGTAGTATAGACGAAGGCAGCGGGGCAGATACGCAGTATTTT	CASSIDEGSGADTQYF
TRBD1	-	TRBV4-2	TRBJ2-1	14	TGTGCCAGCAGCTACCGGACAGGGGTGAGTGAGCAGTTCTTC	CASSYRTGVSEQFF